The 27 T cell receptor beta chains below all came from one sample that was sequenced in a study of blood T cell repertoires in COVID-19. Clones were read by immunoSEQ multiplex PCR, and TCRdb kept only the in-frame ones, dropping some. Found here are around 220,000 clones, roughly 88% of them singletons; the top ten hold more than 1.4%. The sample comprised peripheral blood. The receptors shown here come from a man aged 18 to 30 with active or convalescent COVID-19.

This clone showed up just once. The rearrangement joins TRBV28 to TRBJ2-1, with 11 bases that match TRBD2. Germline V lookup: CDR1 MDHEN, CDR2 SYDVKM. This CDR3 has 17 amino acids. After removal of 6 bases from V and 6 bases from J, the junction contained 13 bases not matched to a gene. In DNA, the CDR3 is TGTGCCAGCAGCCCCGTTACTAGCGGGAGTAGGGGCAATGAGCAGTTCTTC. Encoded protein: CASSPVTSGSRGNEQFF.

The chain employs TRBV27 and TRBJ2-1; 7 positions match TRBD2. The CDR3 has 15 amino acids. V lost 4 bases, J lost 7 bases, and 10 bases stayed unmatched. In germline, CDR1 is MNHEY, CDR2 SMNVEV (reference sequence). The CDR3 loop reads CASSYLAGAGNEQFF. The DNA for the CDR3 is TGTGCCAGCAGTTATTTGGCGGGAGCGGGGAATGAGCAGTTCTTC.

This clone was recorded only once. The rearrangement links TRBV28 to TRBJ2-4, with 10 bases aligning to TRBD1. The germline CDR1 and CDR2 sequences are MDHEN and SYDVKM. The CDR3 is 17 amino acids. With 5 bases clipped from V and 0 bases from J, the junction kept 7 bases outside the gene matches. The DNA of the CDR3 is TGTGCCAGCAGTCCCCAGGGACAGGGGATAGCCAAAAACATTCAGTACTTC. Translated: CASSPQGQGIAKNIQYF. The whole variable domain, remainder taken from reference TRBV28 and TRBJ2-4, is DVKVTQSSRYLVKRTGEKVFLECVQDMDHENMFWYRQDPGLGLRLIYFSYDVKMKEKGDIPEGYSVSREKKERFSLILESASTNQTSMYLCASSPQGQGIAKNIQYFGAGTRLSVL.

V usage is TRBV13 and J usage is TRBJ1-1; 9 nucleotides agree with TRBD1. The junction had 7 bases not matched to a gene; V was cut back by 5 bases and J by 0 bases. The CDR3 runs 16 residues. Germline CDR1 reads PRHDT; CDR2 reads FYEKMQ (reference sequence). The CDR3 DNA reads as TGTGCCAGCAGCACCCGACAGGGGGTAATGAACACTGAAGCTTTCTTT. Protein product: CASSTRQGVMNTEAFF.

In DNA form, the CDR3 reads TGTGCCAGCAGCCAAGGGGCCGGCATGAACACTGAAGCTTTCTTT. It translates to CASSQGAGMNTEAFF. The rearrangement uses TRBV3-1 (or the pseudogene TRBV3-2) and TRBJ1-1; D gene unclear. Trimming left V 1 base short and J 0 bases short, with 9 bases between. CDR3 size: 15 residues. Germline CDR1 reads LGHDT; CDR2 reads YNNKEL (reference sequence).

The J gene is TRBJ2-3, the V gene TRBV7-9, with 15 bases aligning to TRBD2. Trimming cost V 5 bases and J 6 bases; bases outside gene matches: 9. The CDR3 spans 17 residues. Germline CDR1 is SEHNR and CDR2 is FQNEAQ (reference sequence). CDR3 DNA: TGTGCCAGCAGCGCTTGGACTAGCGGGAGGGCCACGGATACGCAGTATTTT. Translated, it gives CASSAWTSGRATDTQYF.

This rearrangement joins TRBV21-1 to TRBJ2-1; the table's D call TRBD2 went unverified against the DNA. TRBV21-1 is a known pseudogene. The CDR3 has 21 residues. The CDR3 spells CASSKKVRGLAGAGSYNEQFF. Here the CDR3 DNA reads TGTGCCAGCAGCAAAAAGGTTAGGGGACTAGCGGGAGCGGGGTCCTACAATGAGCAGTTCTTC.

This rearrangement joins TRBV19 to TRBJ1-3; TRBD1 is a possible D gene (6 bases). This CDR3 is built from 16 residues. V was cut by 6 bases and J by 0 bases, with 15 bases left in between. Germline lookup yields CDR1 LNHDA and CDR2 SQIVND (reference sequence). DNA for the CDR3: TGTGCCAGTAGGAGGAACACAGGGAGCTCTGGAAACACCATATATTTT. As protein: CASRRNTGSSGNTIYF.

The chain recombines TRBV19 with TRBJ1-1; 9 positions agree with TRBD1. Germline trimming cut 1 base from V and 5 bases from J; bases unmatched to any gene: 2. CDR1 LNHDA and CDR2 SQIVND come from the germline V gene (reference sequence). The CDR3 length is 14 residues. The chain's CDR3 is CASSIVDRGTEAFF. CDR3 in DNA: TGTGCCAGTAGTATAGTCGACAGGGGGACTGAAGCTTTCTTT.

The rearrangement uses TRBV14 and TRBJ2-3; 8 bases align to TRBD2. V was clipped by 1 base and J by 8 bases; unmatched bases: 5. The germline V gene has CDR1 SGHDN and CDR2 FVKESK. The CDR3 covers 14 residues. The CDR3 loop is CASSQGSGTSTQYF. The DNA of the CDR3 is TGTGCCAGCAGCCAAGGTAGCGGGACAAGTACGCAGTATTTT.

This CDR3 is CASSFRTSGRYNEQFF. DNA of the CDR3: TGTGCCAGCAGTTTTAGGACTAGCGGGAGGTACAATGAGCAGTTCTTC. The V call is TRBV6-2 or TRBV6-3, the J call TRBJ2-1, with 14 bases identical to TRBD2. This CDR3 region has 16 residues. Germline-derived CDR1 and CDR2 are MNHEY and SVGEGT. The V segment lost 4 bases and the J segment 4 bases; nucleotides outside the gene matches: 3.

This chain links TRBV19 with TRBJ2-5; TRBD2 agrees at 9 bases. Trimming removed 6 bases from V and 3 bases from J; junction bases left unmatched: 5. From germline, CDR1 is LNHDA and CDR2 SQIVND (reference sequence). The CDR3 loop spans 14 amino acids. The CDR3 is CASSRSGGEETQYF. CDR3 sequence (DNA): TGTGCCAGTAGCCGTAGCGGGGGCGAAGAGACCCAGTACTTC.

The chain combines TRBV12-3 or TRBV12-4 with TRBJ2-4; D gene unclear. The CDR3 has 13 amino acids. The V gene lost 3 bases and the J gene lost 6 bases, with 9 bases spanning the gap. The CDR3 protein is CASSLPSPNIQYF. CDR3 DNA: TGTGCCAGCAGTTTGCCCAGTCCAAACATTCAGTACTTC.

The genes are TRBV9 and TRBJ1-3, with D hard to call. V was pared by 1 base and J by 2 bases, with 10 bases between. The CDR3 runs 15 residues. Germline V gives CDR1 SGDLS, CDR2 YYNGEE. CDR3: CASSVLGGTGNTIYF. CDR3 coding DNA: TGTGCCAGCAGCGTACTCGGAGGGACTGGAAACACCATATATTTT. The whole variable domain, filled in from reference TRBV9 and TRBJ1-3, reads DSGVTQTPKHLITATGQRVTLRCSPRSGDLSVYWYQQSLDQGLQFLIQYYNGEERAKGNILERFSAQQFPDLHSELNLSSLELGDSALYFCASSVLGGTGNTIYFGEGSWLTVV.

The chain has TRBV5-8 and TRBJ2-1; possibly TRBD2 for D (6 bases). The CDR3 consists of 15 residues. Germline CDR1 is SGHTS and CDR2 is YDEGEE. The V gene lost 4 bases and the J gene lost 7 bases, with 18 bases spanning the gap. The CDR3: CASSARDSNVNEQFF. Written as DNA, the CDR3 is TGTGCCAGCAGCGCCCGGGACTCCAATGTGAATGAGCAGTTCTTC.

The rearrangement joins TRBV25-1 to TRBJ1-4, with D tentatively TRBD1 (5 bases). Trimming took 6 bases from V and 5 from J, leaving 10 bases between them. The germline CDR1 and CDR2 sequences are MGHDK and SYGVNS. CDR3 length: 13 amino acids. This chain's CDR3 is CASRGLGNEKLFF. In DNA form, the CDR3 reads TGTGCCAGCAGGGGGCTCGGAAATGAAAAACTGTTTTTT. The variable domain in full, with the rest retrieved from reference TRBV25-1 and TRBJ1-4, is EADIYQTPRYLVIGTGKKITLECSQTMGHDKMYWYQQDPGMELHLIHYSYGVNSTEKGDLSSESTVSRIRTEHFPLTLESARPSHTSQYLCASRGLGNEKLFFGSGTQLSVL.

The chain has TRBV10-3 and TRBJ1-5, with D tentatively TRBD1 (6 bases). Germline V gives CDR1 ENHRY, CDR2 SYGVKD. Trimming cost V 2 bases and J 11 bases, with 19 bases left between them. The CDR3 contains 15 residues. CDR3 nucleotide sequence: TGTGCCATCAGTGAGACGAGGGCAGGGGATGGGACCCAGCATTTT. Encoded protein: CAISETRAGDGTQHF.

In its sample, this clone was seen once. The chain carries TRBV14 and TRBJ2-1, with TRBD2 identical over 8 bases. Trimming cost V 0 bases and J 10 bases; bases outside gene matches: 5. The CDR3 totals 14 residues. Germline V gene sequence: CDR1 SGHDN, CDR2 FVKESK. The CDR3 loop is CASSQDISGVEQFF. The CDR3 DNA is TGTGCCAGCAGCCAAGATATTAGCGGGGTGGAGCAGTTCTTC.

The rearrangement links TRBV28 to TRBJ2-7; 9 nucleotides align to TRBD1. The CDR3 has 11 residues. Germline assignment: CDR1 MDHEN and CDR2 SYDVKM. Germline trimming cut 8 bases from V and 7 bases from J; bases unmatched to any gene: 3. The CDR3 DNA reads TGTGCCAGCGGGGACAGGGATGAGCAGTACTTC. Protein: CASGDRDEQYF.

This chain uses TRBV6-5 with TRBJ1-1, with TRBD1 matching over 7 bases. Germline values: CDR1 MNHEY, CDR2 SVGAGI. J gave up 1 base and V 5 bases, and 4 bases lay outside the gene matches. The CDR3 has 14 residues. In DNA form, the CDR3 reads TGTGCCAGCAGTCACCAGGGGGGGAACACTGAAGCTTTCTTT. Encoded protein: CASSHQGGNTEAFF.

This chain links TRBV4-3 with TRBJ2-1; 9 nucleotides line up with TRBD2. The trim removed 1 base at V and 7 bases at J, leaving 5 bases unmatched. CDR3 length: 15 amino acids. The germline gives CDR1 LGHNA, CDR2 YSLEER. CDR3 sequence: CASSQARGRANEQFF. The CDR3 bases are TGCGCCAGCAGCCAAGCTCGCGGGAGGGCAAATGAGCAGTTCTTC.

The chain joins TRBV7-2 to TRBJ2-7; 9 nucleotides agree with TRBD2. V trimming: 0 bases; J trimming: 3 bases; junction bases outside the gene matches: 3. The CDR3 sequence is 15 residues long. Germline lookup yields CDR1 SGHTA and CDR2 FQGNSA. The CDR3 reads CASSLALAGRYEQYF. The DNA for the CDR3 is TGTGCCAGCAGCTTAGCGCTAGCGGGGCGCTACGAGCAGTACTTC.

J is TRBJ2-3 and V is TRBV4-2, with 10 nucleotides matching TRBD2. The length of the CDR3 is 17 residues. Germline CDR1 is LGHNA and CDR2 is YNFKEQ. With V trimmed by 1 base and J by 4 bases, 8 bases remained unmatched. The DNA for the CDR3 is TGTGCCAGCAGCCAAGTTCTCGCTAGCGGGAGCCCAGATACGCAGTATTTT. Translating gives CASSQVLASGSPDTQYF.

The chain joins TRBV4-3 to TRBJ2-7, with 11 nucleotides matching TRBD2. The trim removed 1 base at V and 3 bases at J, leaving 2 bases unmatched. CDR1 and CDR2 (germline): LGHNA, YSLEER. This CDR3 spans 15 amino acids. The CDR3 bases are TGCGCCAGCAGCCAAGCCGGGACTAGCGGCTACGAGCAGTACTTC. Protein: CASSQAGTSGYEQYF.

This clone was recorded a few times. The rearrangement uses TRBV6-1 and TRBJ2-7; D is perhaps TRBD1 (5 bases). This CDR3 has 16 residues. Germline values: CDR1 MNHNS, CDR2 SASEGT. The V gene lost 2 bases and the J gene lost 3 bases, with 17 bases spanning the gap. The CDR3 bases are TGTGCCAGCAGTGAAAGGCTACCTCAAGACAGCTACGAGCAGTACTTC. Translation: CASSERLPQDSYEQYF.

The chain has TRBV28 and TRBJ2-1, with a tentative D call TRBD1 (6 bases). The V and J ends lost 6 bases and 8 bases respectively, with 8 bases between them. CDR3 length equals 11 residues. CDR1 MDHEN and CDR2 SYDVKM come from the germline V gene. CDR3 sequence (DNA): TGTGCCAGCAGACGACAGGATGAGCAGTTCTTC. This translates into CASRRQDEQFF.

This clone came up once. The J gene is TRBJ2-1, the V gene TRBV13; 15 bases are shared with TRBD2. This CDR3 has 16 amino acids. The V gene end was trimmed by 5 bases and the J gene end by 9 bases; junction bases not matched to a gene: 8. In germline, CDR1 is PRHDT, CDR2 FYEKMQ (reference sequence). Here the CDR3 reads CASSNAPGLAGGEQFF. The CDR3 DNA is TGTGCCAGCAGCAACGCGCCGGGACTAGCGGGAGGTGAGCAGTTCTTC.